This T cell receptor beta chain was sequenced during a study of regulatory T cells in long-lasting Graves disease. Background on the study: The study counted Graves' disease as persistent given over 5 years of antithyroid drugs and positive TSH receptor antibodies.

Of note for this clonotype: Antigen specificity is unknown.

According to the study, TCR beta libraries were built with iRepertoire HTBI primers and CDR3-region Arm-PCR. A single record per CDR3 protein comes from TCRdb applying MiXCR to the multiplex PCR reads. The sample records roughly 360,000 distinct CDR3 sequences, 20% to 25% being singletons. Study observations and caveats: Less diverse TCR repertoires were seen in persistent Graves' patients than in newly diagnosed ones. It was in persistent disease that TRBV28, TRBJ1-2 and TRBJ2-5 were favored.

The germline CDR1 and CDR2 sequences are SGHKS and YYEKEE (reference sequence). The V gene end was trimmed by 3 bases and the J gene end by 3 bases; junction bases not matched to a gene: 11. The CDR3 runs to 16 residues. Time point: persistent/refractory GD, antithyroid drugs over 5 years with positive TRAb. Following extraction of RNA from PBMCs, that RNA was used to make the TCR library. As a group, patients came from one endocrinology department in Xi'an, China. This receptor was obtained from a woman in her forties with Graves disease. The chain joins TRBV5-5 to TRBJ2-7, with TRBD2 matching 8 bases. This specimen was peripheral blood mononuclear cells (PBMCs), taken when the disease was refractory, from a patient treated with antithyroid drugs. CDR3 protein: CASSSSGTRTYYEQYF. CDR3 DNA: TGTGCCAGCAGCTCGTCCGGGACTAGGACTTACTACGAGCAGTACTTC.